The entry below gives a single TCR beta chain sequence along with its context. Use of 60 Vbeta and 13 Jbeta primers characterized the PCR. Sequencing was performed with immunoSEQ multiplex PCR; in TCRdb, only in-frame clones are kept and a portion is missing. The sample includes some 120,000 clones, 60% to 85% of them seen just once. The source of the sample is a study of cytomegalovirus exposure and HLA in healthy donors. Germline V gene data show CDR1 as KGHSH and CDR2 as LQKENI. The CDR3 contains 13 residues. V shed 3 bases and J shed 7 bases, with 10 bases lying between them. J is TRBJ1-5 and V is TRBV18; D may be TRBD1 (5 bases). The receptor comes from a woman aged 18-29 years in good health and CMV-seronegative. Sequencing was done on a sample of PBMCs. CDR3 sequence reads: CASSPGLEQPQHF. In DNA, the CDR3 is TGTGCCAGCTCACCGGGGCTTGAGCAGCCCCAGCATTTT.